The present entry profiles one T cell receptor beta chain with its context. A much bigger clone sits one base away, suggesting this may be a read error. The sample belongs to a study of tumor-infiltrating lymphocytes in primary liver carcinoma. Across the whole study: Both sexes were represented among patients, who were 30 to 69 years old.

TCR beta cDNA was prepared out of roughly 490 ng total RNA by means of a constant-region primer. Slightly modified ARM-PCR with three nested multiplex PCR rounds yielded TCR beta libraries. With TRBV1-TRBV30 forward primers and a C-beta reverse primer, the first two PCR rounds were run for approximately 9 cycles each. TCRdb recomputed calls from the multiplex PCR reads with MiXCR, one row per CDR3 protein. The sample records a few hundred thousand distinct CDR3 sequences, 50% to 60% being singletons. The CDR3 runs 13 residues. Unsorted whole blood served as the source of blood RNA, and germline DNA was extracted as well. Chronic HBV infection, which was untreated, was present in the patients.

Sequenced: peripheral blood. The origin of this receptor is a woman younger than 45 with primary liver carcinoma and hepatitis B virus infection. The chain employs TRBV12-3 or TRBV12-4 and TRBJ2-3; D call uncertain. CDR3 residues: CTSSSPATDTQYF. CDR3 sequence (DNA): TGTACCAGCAGTTCACCCGCGACAGATACGCAGTATTTT.